This T cell receptor beta chain stems from a study of shared clonotypes between healthy human individuals. Study-wide results and limits: In contrast to clonotypes shared by all four donors, non-shared clonotypes had lower generation probabilities. Sharing across four donors was highest in naive CD4 (approximately 5%) and lowest in memory CD8 (0.4%). Memory subsets had estimated richness that was generally smaller than that of naive subsets.

In the CD4+ fraction, cells were divided into CD45RA+ naive and CD45RA-negative memory subsets. Trimming removed 4 bases at V and 4 bases at J, with 15 bases between. The CDR3 contains 14 residues. In germline, CDR1 is SGHTS, CDR2 YDEGEE. The method was immunoSEQ multiplex PCR; TCRdb's version includes in-frame clones alone and lacks a portion of them. The table has about 700,000 clones, about 74% seen once. About this clone: The antigen remains undetermined.

The sequenced sample was memory CD4+ T cells sorted from blood. The sample's subset: CD45RA-negative fraction. The clonotype comes from a woman aged 25-40 years in good health. The rearrangement joins TRBV5-8 to TRBJ2-7, with D perhaps being TRBD1 or TRBD2 (6 bases each). This CDR3 is CASSPEGGRYEQYF. Here the CDR3 DNA reads TGTGCCAGCAGCCCAGAGGGGGGCAGATACGAGCAGTACTTC.